This paragraph reports one T cell receptor beta chain. The entry originates in a study of CD8 T cells in Susac syndrome. Roughly 0.45 to 1 ug RNA was reverse transcribed with random hexamers. MiXCR, run by TCRdb on the immunoSEQ multiplex PCR reads, gives a single entry per CDR3 protein. The sample holds approximately 170,000 distinct CDR3 sequences, 85% to 95% seen once. Germline V gives CDR1 LGHDT, CDR2 YNNKEL (reference sequence). This CDR3 is 14 amino acids long. V gave up 6 bases and J gave up 1 base, with 10 bases separating them. This clonotype originated in a human donor in good health. Sequenced: CD4+ T cells from PBMCs. V usage is TRBV3-1 and J usage is TRBJ1-5; D remains unclear. CDR3 in amino acids: CASRPDGSNQPQHF. In nucleotides, the CDR3 is TGTGCCAGCAGACCGGACGGAAGCAATCAGCCCCAGCATTTT.